The 5 T cell receptor beta chains reported below all come from one sample, sequenced in a study of circulating and synovial CD4+ cells in juvenile arthritis. The table came from immunoSEQ multiplex PCR; TCRdb's copy has only in-frame clones and leaves some out. The data show 32,000 or so clones, with roughly 95% seen just once and 0.15% to 0.2% held by the top ten. The sequenced sample was CD4+ T cells from blood. The source is a human donor with juvenile idiopathic arthritis.

This chain links TRBV7-9 with TRBJ2-3, with TRBD2 identical over 10 bases. The CDR3 has 19 residues. V lost 2 bases to trimming and J lost 2 bases; unmatched junction nucleotides: 13. The germline CDR1 and CDR2 sequences are SEHNR and FQNEAQ (reference sequence). CDR3 loop: CASSLKVLSSGRDTDTQYF. The CDR3 DNA follows: TGTGCCAGCAGCTTAAAAGTGTTGTCTAGCGGGAGAGACACAGATACGCAGTATTTT. The variable domain in full, completed from reference TRBV7-9 and TRBJ2-3, reads DTGVSQNPRHKITKRGQNVTFRCDPISEHNRLYWYRQTLGQGPEFLTYFQNEAQLEKSRLLSDRFSAERPKGSFSTLEIQRTEQGDSAMYLCASSLKVLSSGRDTDTQYFGPGTRLTVL.

This chain joins TRBV5-3 and TRBJ2-5; TRBD1 is a possible D gene (6 bases). Being an ORF, TRBV5-3 has a function that is uncertain. V was shortened by 4 bases and J by 1 base, with 20 bases between the two germline ends. This CDR3 has 17 residues. The CDR3 sequence: CARSRGTPGHGQETQYF. CDR3 DNA: TGTGCCAGAAGCCGGGGTACCCCGGGACACGGCCAAGAGACCCAGTACTTC.

This chain joins TRBV11-2 and TRBJ2-7; D call uncertain. The ends were cut back, 3 bases at V and 6 bases at J, with 9 bases in the middle. Germline lookup yields CDR1 SGHAT and CDR2 FQNNGV. The CDR3 sequence is 12 residues long. For the CDR3, the DNA is TGTGCCAGCAGCTTTGAGTTACCCGAGCAGTACTTC. This encodes CASSFELPEQYF. Full variable domain (missing parts from reference TRBV11-2 and TRBJ2-7): EAGVAQSPRYKIIEKRQSVAFWCNPISGHATLYWYQQILGQGPKLLIQFQNNGVVDDSQLPKDRFSAERLKGVDSTLKIQPAKLEDSAVYLCASSFELPEQYFGPGTRLTVT.

This rearrangement joins TRBV19 to TRBJ2-1; TRBD1 aligns across 9 bases. The trim removed 5 bases at V and 11 bases at J, leaving 7 bases unmatched. This CDR3 has 13 amino acids. Germline values: CDR1 LNHDA, CDR2 SQIVND (reference sequence). CDR3 sequence reads: CASSPGTGSKQFF. CDR3 bases: TGTGCCAGTAGTCCCGGGACAGGGTCTAAGCAGTTCTTC.

This chain connects TRBV5-4 to TRBJ1-1; D is perhaps TRBD1 (5 bases). The V end was cut by 0 bases, the J end by 4 bases, with 16 bases between. The CDR3 length is 16 residues. CDR1 is SGHNT, CDR2 YYREEE, per germline (reference sequence). The CDR3 nucleotides are TGTGCCAGCAGCTTGGCCCCGGGGCGGGGGGGCACTGAAGCTTTCTTT. Its protein product is CASSLAPGRGGTEAFF.